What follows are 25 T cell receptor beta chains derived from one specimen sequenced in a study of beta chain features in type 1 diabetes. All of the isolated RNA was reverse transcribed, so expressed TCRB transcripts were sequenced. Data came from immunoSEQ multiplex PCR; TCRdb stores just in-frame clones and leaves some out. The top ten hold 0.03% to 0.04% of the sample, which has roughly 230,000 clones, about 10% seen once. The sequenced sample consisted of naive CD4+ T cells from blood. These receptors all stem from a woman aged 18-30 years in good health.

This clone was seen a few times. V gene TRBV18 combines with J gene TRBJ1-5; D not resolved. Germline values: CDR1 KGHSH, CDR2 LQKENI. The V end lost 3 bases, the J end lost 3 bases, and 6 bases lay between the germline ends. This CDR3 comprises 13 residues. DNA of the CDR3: TGTGCCAGCTCACCGAGCCCCAATCAGCCCCAGCATTTT. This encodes CASSPSPNQPQHF.

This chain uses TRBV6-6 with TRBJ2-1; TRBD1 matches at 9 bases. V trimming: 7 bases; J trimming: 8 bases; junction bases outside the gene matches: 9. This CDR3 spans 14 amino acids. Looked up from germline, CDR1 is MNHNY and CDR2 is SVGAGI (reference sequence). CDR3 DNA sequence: TGTGCCAGCATAGGACAGGGGTTTATTCATGAGCAGTTCTTC. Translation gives CASIGQGFIHEQFF.

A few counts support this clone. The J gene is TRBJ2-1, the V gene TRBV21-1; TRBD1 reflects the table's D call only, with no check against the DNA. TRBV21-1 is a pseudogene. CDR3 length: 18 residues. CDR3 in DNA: TGTGCCAGCAGCAAAGATAGCCGGACAGGCCTCTCCTACAATGAGCAGTTCTTC. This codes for CASSKDSRTGLSYNEQFF.

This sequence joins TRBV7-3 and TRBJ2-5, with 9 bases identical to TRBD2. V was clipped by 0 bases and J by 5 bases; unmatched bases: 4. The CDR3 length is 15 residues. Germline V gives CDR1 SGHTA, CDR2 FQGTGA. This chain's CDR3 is CASSLTGLAGETQYF. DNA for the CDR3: TGTGCCAGCAGCTTAACTGGGCTAGCGGGGGAGACCCAGTACTTC.

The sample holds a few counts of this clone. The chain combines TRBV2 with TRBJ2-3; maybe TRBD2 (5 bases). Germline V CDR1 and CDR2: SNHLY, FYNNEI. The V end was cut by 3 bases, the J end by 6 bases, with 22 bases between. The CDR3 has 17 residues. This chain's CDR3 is CASSDIRSASSVDTQYF. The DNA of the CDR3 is TGTGCCAGCAGTGATATCCGGTCGGCTAGCAGCGTGGATACGCAGTATTTT.

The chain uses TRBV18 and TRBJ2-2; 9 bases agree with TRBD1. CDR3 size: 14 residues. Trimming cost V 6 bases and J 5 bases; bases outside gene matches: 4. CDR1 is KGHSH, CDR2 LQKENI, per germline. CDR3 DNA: TGTGCCAGCTCGGACAGGGGTAGTACCGGGGAGCTGTTTTTT. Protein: CASSDRGSTGELFF.

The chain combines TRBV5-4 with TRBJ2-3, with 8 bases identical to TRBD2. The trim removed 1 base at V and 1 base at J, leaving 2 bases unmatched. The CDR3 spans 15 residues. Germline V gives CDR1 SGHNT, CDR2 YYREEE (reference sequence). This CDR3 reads CASSLKTSGTDTQYF. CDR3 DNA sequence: TGTGCCAGCAGCTTGAAGACTAGCGGCACAGATACGCAGTATTTT. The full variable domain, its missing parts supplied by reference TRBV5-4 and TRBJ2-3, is ETGVTQSPTHLIKTRGQQVTLRCSSQSGHNTVSWYQQALGQGPQFIFQYYREEENGRGNFPPRFSGLQFPNYSSELNVNALELDDSALYLCASSLKTSGTDTQYFGPGTRLTVL.

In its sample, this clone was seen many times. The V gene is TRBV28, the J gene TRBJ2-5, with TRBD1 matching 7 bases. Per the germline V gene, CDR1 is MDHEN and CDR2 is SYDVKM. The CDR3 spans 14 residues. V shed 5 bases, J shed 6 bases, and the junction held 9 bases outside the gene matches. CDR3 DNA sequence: TGTGCCAGCAGTGGGGTACAGGGGTGGAAGACCCAGTACTTC. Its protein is CASSGVQGWKTQYF.

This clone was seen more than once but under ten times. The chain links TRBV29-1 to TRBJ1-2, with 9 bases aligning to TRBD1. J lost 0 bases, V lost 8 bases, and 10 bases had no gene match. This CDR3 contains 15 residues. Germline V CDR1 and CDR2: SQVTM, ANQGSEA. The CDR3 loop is CSTDRGSGANYGYTF. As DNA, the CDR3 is TGCAGCACGGACAGGGGTAGCGGGGCTAACTATGGCTACACCTTC.

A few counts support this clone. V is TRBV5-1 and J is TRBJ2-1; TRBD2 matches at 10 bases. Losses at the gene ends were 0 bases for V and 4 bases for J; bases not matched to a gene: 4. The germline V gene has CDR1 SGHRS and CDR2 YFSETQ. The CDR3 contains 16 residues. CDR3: CASSLDERGGYNEQFF. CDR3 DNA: TGCGCCAGCAGCTTGGATGAGCGGGGGGGATACAATGAGCAGTTCTTC.

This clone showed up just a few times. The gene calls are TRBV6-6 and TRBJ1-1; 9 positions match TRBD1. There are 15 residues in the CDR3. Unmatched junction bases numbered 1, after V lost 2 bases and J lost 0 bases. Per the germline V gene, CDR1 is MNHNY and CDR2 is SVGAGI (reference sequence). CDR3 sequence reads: CASSYGQGMNTEAFF. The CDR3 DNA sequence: TGTGCCAGCAGTTACGGACAGGGGATGAACACTGAAGCTTTCTTT.

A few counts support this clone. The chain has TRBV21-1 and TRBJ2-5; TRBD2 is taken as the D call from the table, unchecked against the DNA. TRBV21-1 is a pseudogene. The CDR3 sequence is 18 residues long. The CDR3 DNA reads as TGTGCCAGCAGCCCCTTTAGGGCGGGAGGCCCCCTCTGGAAGACCCAGTACTTC. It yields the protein CASSPFRAGGPLWKTQYF.

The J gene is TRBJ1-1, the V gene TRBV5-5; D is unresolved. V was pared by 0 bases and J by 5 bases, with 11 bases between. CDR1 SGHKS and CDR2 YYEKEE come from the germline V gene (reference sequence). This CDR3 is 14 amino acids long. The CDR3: CASSLGIALTEAFF. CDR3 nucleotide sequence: TGTGCCAGCAGCTTGGGTATAGCGCTAACTGAAGCTTTCTTT.

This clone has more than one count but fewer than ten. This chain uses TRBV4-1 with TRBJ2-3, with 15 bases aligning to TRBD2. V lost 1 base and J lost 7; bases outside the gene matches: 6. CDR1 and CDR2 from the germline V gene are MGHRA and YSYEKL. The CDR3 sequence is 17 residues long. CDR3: CASSQAGLAGGAYTQYF. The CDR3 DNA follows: TGCGCCAGCAGCCAAGCCGGACTAGCGGGAGGGGCCTATACGCAGTATTTT.

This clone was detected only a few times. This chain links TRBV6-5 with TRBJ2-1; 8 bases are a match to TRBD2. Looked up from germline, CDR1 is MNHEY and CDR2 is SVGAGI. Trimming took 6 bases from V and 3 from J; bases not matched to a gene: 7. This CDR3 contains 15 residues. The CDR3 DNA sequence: TGTGCCAGCAGACCTCGGGAGGGAATCTACAATGAGCAGTTCTTC. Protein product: CASRPREGIYNEQFF.

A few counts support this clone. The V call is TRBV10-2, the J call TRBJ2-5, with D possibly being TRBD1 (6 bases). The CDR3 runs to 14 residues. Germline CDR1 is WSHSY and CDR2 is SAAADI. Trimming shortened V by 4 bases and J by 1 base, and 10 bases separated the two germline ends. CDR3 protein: CASSGNRAQETQYF. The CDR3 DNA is TGCGCCAGCAGTGGGAACAGGGCCCAAGAGACCCAGTACTTC.

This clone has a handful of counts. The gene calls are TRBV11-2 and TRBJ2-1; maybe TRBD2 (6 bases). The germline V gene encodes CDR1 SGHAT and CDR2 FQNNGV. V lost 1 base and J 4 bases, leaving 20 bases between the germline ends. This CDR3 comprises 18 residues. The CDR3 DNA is TGTGCCAGCAGCTTAGCGTCACGGGGGAACCTACCTTACAATGAGCAGTTCTTC. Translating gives CASSLASRGNLPYNEQFF.

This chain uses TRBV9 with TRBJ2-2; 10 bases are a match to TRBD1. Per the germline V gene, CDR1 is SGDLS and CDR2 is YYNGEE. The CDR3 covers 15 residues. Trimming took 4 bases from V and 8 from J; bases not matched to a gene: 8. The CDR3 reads CASSPTGGSSGELFF. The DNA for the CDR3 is TGTGCCAGCAGCCCGACAGGGGGCTCGTCAGGGGAGCTGTTTTTT.

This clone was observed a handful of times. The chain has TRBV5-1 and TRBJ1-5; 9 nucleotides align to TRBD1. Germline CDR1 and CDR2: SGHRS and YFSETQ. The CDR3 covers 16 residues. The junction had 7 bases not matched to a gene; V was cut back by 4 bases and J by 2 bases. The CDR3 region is CASSQGQGEGNQPQHF. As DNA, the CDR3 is TGCGCCAGCAGCCAGGGACAGGGTGAAGGCAATCAGCCCCAGCATTTT.

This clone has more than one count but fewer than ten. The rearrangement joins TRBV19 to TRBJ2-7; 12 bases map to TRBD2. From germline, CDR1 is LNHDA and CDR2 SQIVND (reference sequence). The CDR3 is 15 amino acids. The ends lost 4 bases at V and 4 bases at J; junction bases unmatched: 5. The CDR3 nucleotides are TGTGCCAGTAGTACCGCCGGGACTAGCGGGTACGAGCAGTACTTC. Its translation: CASSTAGTSGYEQYF. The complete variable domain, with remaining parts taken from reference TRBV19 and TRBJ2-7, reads DGGITQSPKYLFRKEGQNVTLSCEQNLNHDAMYWYRQDPGQGLRLIYYSQIVNDFQKGDIAEGYSVSREKKESFPLTVTSAQKNPTAFYLCASSTAGTSGYEQYFGPGTRLTVT.

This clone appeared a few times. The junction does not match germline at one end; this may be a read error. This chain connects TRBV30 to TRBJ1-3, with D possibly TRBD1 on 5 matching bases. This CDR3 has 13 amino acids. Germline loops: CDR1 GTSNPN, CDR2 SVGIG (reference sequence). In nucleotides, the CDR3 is TGTGCCTGGAGTGCTGACAGTGGAGACACCATATATTTT. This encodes CAWSADSGDTIYF.

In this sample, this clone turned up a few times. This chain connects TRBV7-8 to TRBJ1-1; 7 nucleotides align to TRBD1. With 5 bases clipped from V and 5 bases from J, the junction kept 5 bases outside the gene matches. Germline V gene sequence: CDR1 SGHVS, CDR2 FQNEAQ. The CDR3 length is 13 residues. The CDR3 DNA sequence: TGTGCCAGCAGCGACCGCAGGGGGACTGAAGCTTTCTTT. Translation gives CASSDRRGTEAFF.

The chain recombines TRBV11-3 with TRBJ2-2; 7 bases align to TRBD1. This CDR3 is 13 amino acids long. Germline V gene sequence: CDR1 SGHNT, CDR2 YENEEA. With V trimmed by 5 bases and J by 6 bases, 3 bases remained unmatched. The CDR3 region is CASSQTGPGELFF. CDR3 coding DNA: TGTGCCAGCAGCCAGACAGGGCCCGGGGAGCTGTTTTTT.

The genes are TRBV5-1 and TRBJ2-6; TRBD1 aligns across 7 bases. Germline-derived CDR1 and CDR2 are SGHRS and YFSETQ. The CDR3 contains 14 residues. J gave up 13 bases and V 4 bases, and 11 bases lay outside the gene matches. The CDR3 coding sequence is TGCGCCAGCAGCCCTACACAGGGGTTGGGAGTCCTGACTTTC. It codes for CASSPTQGLGVLTF.

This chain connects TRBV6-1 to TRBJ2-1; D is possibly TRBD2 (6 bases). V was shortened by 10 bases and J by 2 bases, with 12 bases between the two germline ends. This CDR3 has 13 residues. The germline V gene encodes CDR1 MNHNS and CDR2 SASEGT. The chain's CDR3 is CATKWGAYNEQFF. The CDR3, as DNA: TGTGCCACCAAGTGGGGGGCCTACAATGAGCAGTTCTTC.